Listed below are T cell receptor beta chains from one sample, sequenced in a study of cytomegalovirus exposure and HLA in healthy donors. The assay was immunoSEQ multiplex PCR, and TCRdb's table has in-frame clones only and misses some. In the table there are around 150,000 clones, 61% of which are singletons. The sequenced sample consisted of PBMCs. The source is a male donor in good health and CMV-seronegative. CDR3s include the opening cysteine and the closing phenylalanine or tryptophan. Each record gives: clone size, V gene, J gene, D gene, CDR3 protein, CDR3 DNA. The D gene is left open where the match is weak. Clone size is given for some rows only: seen once, a few or many times, or a class if the clone is expanded.

.	TRBV27	TRBJ2-7	.	CASSDYYEQYF	TGTGCCAGCAGTGACTACTACGAGCAGTACTTC
.	TRBV5-4	TRBJ1-3	.	CASSLVGSSGNTIYF	TGTGCCAGCAGCTTGGTGGGGAGCTCTGGAAACACCATATATTTT
.	TRBV19	TRBJ1-2	TRBD1	CASSLNREGTAGVFNYGYTF	TGTGCCAGTAGTCTAAATCGGGAAGGGACAGCCGGTGTTTTCAACTATGGCTACACCTTC
few	TRBV14	TRBJ1-2	TRBD1	CASSHARTGSYGYTF	TGTGCCAGCAGCCACGCTCGGACAGGTTCTTATGGCTACACCTTC
.	TRBV7-2	TRBJ2-3	TRBD2	CASSFGSGGQADTQYF	TGTGCCAGCAGCTTCGGGTCGGGGGGGCAAGCAGATACGCAGTATTTT
.	TRBV6-6	TRBJ2-7	TRBD1	CASSTPGQTYEQYF	TGTGCCAGCAGTACCCCGGGACAGACCTACGAGCAGTACTTC
.	TRBV6-5	TRBJ1-4	.	CASKKGLNEKLFF	TGTGCCAGTAAAAAGGGACTTAATGAAAAACTGTTTTTT
.	TRBV4-3	TRBJ1-2	TRBD1	CARSQDHRTRGHGYTF	TGCGCCCGCAGCCAAGATCACAGAACGAGGGGGCACGGCTACACCTTC
few	TRBV28	TRBJ2-1	.	CASSFQGSEQFF	TGTGCCAGCAGTTTCCAGGGGTCTGAGCAGTTCTTC
.	TRBV10-3	TRBJ1-1	.	CAISEPRGPTEALF	TGTGCCATCAGTGAGCCCCGAGGTCCCACTGAAGCTCTCTTT
.	TRBV27	TRBJ2-6	.	CASSFTHSGANVLTF	TGTGCCAGCAGTTTCACTCACTCTGGGGCCAACGTCCTGACTTTC
.	TRBV6-5	TRBJ1-6	TRBD1	CASSSPGQYNSPLHF	TGTGCCAGCAGCTCCCCGGGACAGTATAATTCACCCCTCCACTTT
once	TRBV9	TRBJ2-1	TRBD2	CASSVASGGYNEQFF	TGTGCCAGCAGCGTAGCCAGCGGGGGGTACAATGAGCAGTTCTTC
few	TRBV27	TRBJ2-7	TRBD2	CASSLTAGVSYEQYF	TGTGCCAGCAGTTTAACAGCGGGGGTCTCCTACGAGCAGTACTTC
.	TRBV18	TRBJ1-1	.	CASSPEAWVGTEAFF	TGTGCCAGCTCACCCGAAGCGTGGGTCGGCACTGAAGCTTTCTTT